The 21 T cell receptor beta chains below were found in one sample sequenced in a study of blood T cells in healthy people across ages. Through a sample-barcoded 5' primer and a J-beta primer mix, a second PCR was run for roughly 6 to 12 cycles. MiXCR was run by TCRdb on the 5' RACE reads, yielding one entry per CDR3 protein. The sample gives over 750,000 distinct CDR3 sequences, about 25% of which show up once; 9.4% is in the top ten. The sample was also linked to a second study, of T cells of mothers and their children.

Sequenced sample: blood. The receptors were gathered from a boy aged 5-17 years in good health.

The sample holds a few counts of this clonotype. The chain joins TRBV9 to TRBJ2-7; the D call may be TRBD1 or TRBD2 (5 bases each). V lost 0 bases to trimming and J lost 3 bases, with 13 bases between them. CDR3 size: 15 residues. Germline V gene sequence: CDR1 SGDLS, CDR2 YYNGEE. CDR3 sequence reads: CASSVAGTAGYEQYF. In DNA, the CDR3 is TGTGCCAGCAGCGTAGCTGGGACGGCAGGCTACGAGCAGTACTTC.

This chain uses TRBV6-2 or TRBV6-3 with TRBJ1-4, with D possibly TRBD1 on 6 matching bases. The CDR3 is made up of 16 amino acids. Deletions cut 7 bases from V and 2 bases from J, with 17 bases between. Germline-derived CDR1 and CDR2 are MNHEY and SVGEGT. The CDR3 sequence is CASTPGAGTTNEKLFF. In nucleotides, the CDR3 is TGTGCCAGCACCCCGGGGGCTGGGACTACTAATGAAAAACTGTTTTTT.

The chain has TRBV7-9 and TRBJ2-1, with D tentatively TRBD1 (6 bases). The end of the DNA is better explained by TRBJ2-5, so the J call may be wrong. This CDR3 is built from 14 residues. Germline V lookup: CDR1 SEHNR, CDR2 FQNEAQ (reference sequence). DNA for the CDR3: TGTGCCAGCAGCCCGTTCCGAGGGGGAGAGACCCAGTACTTC. This sequence encodes CASSPFRGGETQYF.

The chain employs TRBV11-2 and TRBJ2-7; the D is unclear. The V gene lost 3 bases and the J gene lost 5 bases, with 23 bases spanning the gap. CDR1 is SGHAT and CDR2 is FQNNGV in the germline V gene. The CDR3 consists of 17 residues. In DNA, the CDR3 is TGTGCCAGCAGCTTGCGGCCAGCCTCTTTGGTAAACGACGAGCAGTACTTC. Amino acid sequence: CASSLRPASLVNDEQYF.

The genes are TRBV20-1 and TRBJ2-5, with D possibly being TRBD2 (6 bases). The J call could be wrong; TRBJ2-1 is a better fit for the DNA end. The CDR3 extends over 13 amino acids. CDR1 is DFQATT and CDR2 is SNEGSKA in the germline V gene (reference sequence). This CDR3 is CSAGGLSYNEQFF. The CDR3 bases are TGCAGTGCTGGTGGACTATCATACAATGAGCAGTTCTTC.

CDR3 sequence (DNA): TGTGCCAGCAGGCATAGGACAGCCACTAATGAAAAACTGTTTTTT. Amino acid sequence: CASRHRTATNEKLFF. The V and J genes are TRBV7-9 and TRBJ1-4, with D possibly TRBD1 on 6 matching bases. Germline V gene sequence: CDR1 SEHNR, CDR2 FQNEAQ (reference sequence). V shed 6 bases and J shed 2 bases, with 13 bases lying between them. The CDR3 is 15 amino acids.

In this sample, this clonotype turned up a few times. The rearrangement links TRBV12-3 or TRBV12-4 to TRBJ2-5; 8 positions agree with TRBD2. TRBJ2-1 explains the end of the DNA better; the J call may be wrong. CDR3 length equals 15 residues. The CDR3 nucleotides are TGTGCCAGCGAACCCCTCTCCGGGGGGGCCCCTGAGCAGTTCTTC. Its protein is CASEPLSGGAPEQFF.

The table lists this clonotype with a few counts. The rearrangement uses TRBV2 and TRBJ2-5; D call uncertain. Germline V lookup: CDR1 SNHLY, CDR2 FYNNEI. V shed 10 bases and J shed 5 bases, with 17 bases lying between them. The CDR3 is made up of 13 amino acids. CDR3 DNA sequence: TGTGCCACCGCGGTAGATCCCGGGGAGACCCAGTACTTC. Its translation: CATAVDPGETQYF. Full variable domain (remainder filled in from reference TRBV2 and TRBJ2-5): EPEVTQTPSHQVTQMGQEVILRCVPISNHLYFYWYRQILGQKVEFLVSFYNNEISEKSEIFDDQFSVERPDGSNFTLKIRSTKLEDSAMYFCATAVDPGETQYFGPGTRLLVL.

The chain carries TRBV12-3 or TRBV12-4 and TRBJ1-4, with no clear D. V lost 2 bases and J lost 8, with 15 bases in between. The CDR3 is 15 amino acids. This CDR3 is CASSLPRPPEEKLFF. DNA of the CDR3: TGTGCCAGCAGTTTACCCCGGCCCCCGGAGGAAAAACTGTTTTTT.

The rearrangement uses TRBV5-1 and TRBJ1-4; D unresolved. This CDR3 contains 14 residues. Trimming cost V 0 bases and J 4 bases, with 7 bases left between them. CDR1 is SGHRS, CDR2 YFSETQ, per germline. The CDR3 is CASSLVGSNEKLFF. CDR3 sequence (DNA): TGCGCCAGCAGCTTGGTAGGAAGTAATGAAAAACTGTTTTTT.

The rearrangement links TRBV6-1 to TRBJ2-1; D call uncertain. Trimming stripped 2 bases from V and 3 bases from J, with 11 bases between. The CDR3 sequence is 15 residues long. The germline gives CDR1 MNHNS, CDR2 SASEGT. The CDR3 is CASSEMSGDYNEQFF. The CDR3 bases are TGTGCCAGCAGTGAAATGTCGGGTGACTACAATGAGCAGTTCTTC.

This clonotype has at least ten counts. This chain uses TRBV9 with TRBJ2-7, with D perhaps being TRBD1 or TRBD2 (7 bases each). Trimming removed 2 bases at V and 2 bases at J, with 14 bases between. This CDR3 has 15 amino acids. Germline CDR1 reads SGDLS; CDR2 reads YYNGEE. CDR3 nucleotide sequence: TGTGCCAGCAGCGTGGGCGGGGGACAGACCTACGAGCAGTACTTC. It yields the protein CASSVGGGQTYEQYF.

This clonotype appeared a few times. The genes are TRBV16 and TRBJ2-1; 10 nucleotides align to TRBD2. There are 13 residues in the CDR3. Trimming removed 3 bases from V and 10 bases from J; junction bases left unmatched: 3. From germline, CDR1 is KGHSY and CDR2 FQNENV. The CDR3 loop is CASSQGLASEQFF. The CDR3 DNA is TGTGCCAGCAGCCAGGGACTAGCGAGCGAGCAGTTCTTC.

The gene calls are TRBV29-1 and TRBJ2-1, with 8 bases fitting TRBD2. Per the germline V gene, CDR1 is SQVTM and CDR2 is ANQGSEA. The trim removed 1 base at V and 9 bases at J, leaving 2 bases unmatched. The length of the CDR3 is 12 residues. The CDR3 DNA sequence: TGCAGCGTTGAAGGCGGGAGGAGTGAGCAGTTCTTC. Its translation is CSVEGGRSEQFF.

V is TRBV20-1 and J is TRBJ1-1, with D hard to call. Trimming took off 0 bases at V and 5 bases at J, with 10 bases between the two ends. The CDR3 sequence is 13 residues long. Germline V gene data show CDR1 as DFQATT and CDR2 as SNEGSKA (reference sequence). CDR3 in amino acids: CSARDPRRTEAFF. The DNA of the CDR3 is TGCAGTGCTAGAGATCCACGTAGGACTGAAGCTTTCTTT.

The J gene is TRBJ2-5, the V gene TRBV7-2; tentative D call: TRBD2 (5 bases). The closer fit of TRBJ2-1 to the DNA end suggests the J call may be wrong. CDR3 size: 13 residues. The germline CDR1 and CDR2 sequences are SGHTA and FQGNSA. In nucleotides, the CDR3 is TGTGCCAGCAGCTTAGTCGACGGGATTGAGCAGTTCTTC. Protein: CASSLVDGIEQFF.

In regard to this clonotype: A read error may account for a junction end that differs from germline. The chain links TRBV20-1 to TRBJ1-6, with 11 bases lining up with TRBD1. Looked up from germline, CDR1 is DFQATT and CDR2 is SNEGSKA (reference sequence). CDR3 length: 14 residues. CDR3 nucleotides: TGCAGCGCTAGAGATGGGACAGGGGGTTCACCCCTCCACTTT. Translated, it gives CSARDGTGGSPLHF.

As for this clonotype: An end of the junction does not agree with germline; a read error may underlie this. The chain's CDR3 is CASSLVPQQGTQYF. CDR3 DNA: TGTGCCAGCAGCTTAGTACCTCAGCAAGGGACCCAGTACTTC. The rearrangement links TRBV7-9 to TRBJ2-5; D remains unclear. In germline, CDR1 is SEHNR, CDR2 FQNEAQ (reference sequence). The CDR3 consists of 14 residues.

The rearrangement links TRBV7-2 to TRBJ2-6; no reliable D call. V lost 2 bases to trimming and J lost 0 bases, with 11 bases between them. Germline values: CDR1 SGHTA, CDR2 FQGNSA. The CDR3 has 17 amino acids. CDR3 residues: CASSLTRSLSGANVLTF. The CDR3 DNA is TGTGCCAGCAGCTTAACCCGGTCCCTCTCTGGGGCCAACGTCCTGACTTTC.

This rearrangement joins TRBV2 to TRBJ2-6; no reliable D call. CDR1 and CDR2 from the germline V gene are SNHLY and FYNNEI. This CDR3 is built from 13 residues. V lost 9 bases, J lost 0 bases, and 6 bases lay in between. The CDR3 bases are TGTGCCAGTAAAGTCTCTGGGGCCAACGTCCTGACTTTC. Residues: CASKVSGANVLTF.

V gene TRBV7-9 combines with J gene TRBJ2-7; 7 nucleotides line up with TRBD1. V dropped 7 bases and J dropped 5; count of bases not matched to a gene: 11. Germline CDR1 SEHNR, CDR2 FQNEAQ (reference sequence). The CDR3 runs to 14 residues. CDR3 nucleotide sequence: TGTGCCAGCACCGAAGACAGGGCGATCAACGAGCAGTACTTC. Its protein is CASTEDRAINEQYF.